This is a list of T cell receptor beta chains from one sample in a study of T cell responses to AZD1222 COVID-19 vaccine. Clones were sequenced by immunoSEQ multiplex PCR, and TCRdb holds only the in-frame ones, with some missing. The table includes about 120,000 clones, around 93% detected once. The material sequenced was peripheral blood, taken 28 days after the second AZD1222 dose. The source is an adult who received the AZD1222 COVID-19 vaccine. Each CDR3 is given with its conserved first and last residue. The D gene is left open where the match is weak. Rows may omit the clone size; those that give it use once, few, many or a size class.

TGTGCCAGCTCCGCAGGCGCAACTAATGAAAAACTGTTTTTT	CASSAGATNEKLFF	TRBV18	TRBJ1-4	.	.
TGTGCCACCATACTACGGGGGGCGCGGACAGATACGCAGTATTTT	CATILRGARTDTQYF	TRBV19	TRBJ2-3	.	.
TGTGCCAGCAGCCCACGGCGGGGGCAGTTGGGCACCGGGGAGCTGTTTTTT	CASSPRRGQLGTGELFF	TRBV7-2	TRBJ2-2	.	.
TGTGCCAGCAGCCAAGGCCTGCACACCGGGGAGCTGTTTTTT	CASSQGLHTGELFF	TRBV3-1/TRBV3-2	TRBJ2-2	.	.
TGCGCCAGCAGCCAATTCTCACAGACAACTAATGAAAAACTGTTTTTT	CASSQFSQTTNEKLFF	TRBV4-3	TRBJ1-4	.	.
TGCGCCAGCAGCTTGGCGGAGTACACTGAAGCTTTCTTT	CASSLAEYTEAFF	TRBV5-1	TRBJ1-1	.	.
TGTGCCAGCAGCCAAGATCCGGAGGGAGGCACAGATACGCAGTATTTT	CASSQDPEGGTDTQYF	TRBV4-2	TRBJ2-3	.	.
TGTGCCAGCAGTTATAGAGAGGGGAGCCACAATGAGCAGTTCTTC	CASSYREGSHNEQFF	TRBV6-2/TRBV6-3	TRBJ2-1	.	few
TGCAGTCCTTTCCTAGTAGCTGAAGCTTTCTTT	CSPFLVAEAFF	TRBV20-1	TRBJ1-1	.	.
TGTGCCAGCAGCACTAACAGGGGTCCCGGCTACACCTTC	CASSTNRGPGYTF	TRBV7-9	TRBJ1-2	TRBD1	.
TGTGCCAGCAGTTTATCGGAGACTGATCATGGCTACACCTTC	CASSLSETDHGYTF	TRBV27	TRBJ1-2	.	few
TGTGCCAGCAGAGCACAGAGCCGGGACATGAAAAATTCACCCCTCCACTTT	CASRAQSRDMKNSPLHF	TRBV27	TRBJ1-6	.	.
TGTGCCAGCACCTATCGGCTCGGCACTGAAGCTTTCTTT	CASTYRLGTEAFF	TRBV7-2	TRBJ1-1	.	.
TGTGCCAGCTCATCGTCGACTAGCGGGAACTACAATGAGCAGTTCTTC	CASSSSTSGNYNEQFF	TRBV18	TRBJ2-1	TRBD2	.
TGTGCCAGCAGCCCCTCCTCGTCTAGGACTGAAGCTTTCTTT	CASSPSSSRTEAFF	TRBV7-9	TRBJ1-1	.	.
TGTGCCAGCAGCCAACCAGGATCCGGTCAGCCCCAGCATTTT	CASSQPGSGQPQHF	TRBV3-1/TRBV3-2	TRBJ1-5	.	.
TGTGCCAGCAGTTTGTCTGGCGGGATACGACTGGAGCAGTACTTC	CASSLSGGIRLEQYF	TRBV27	TRBJ2-7	.	.
TGTGCCAGCAGTACAGGGGTAAGGACTAATGAAAAACTGTTTTTT	CASSTGVRTNEKLFF	TRBV5-5	TRBJ1-4	TRBD1	.
TGTGCCAGCAGCCAAGGACAGGGGTTTCAGCCCCAGCATTTT	CASSQGQGFQPQHF	TRBV3-1/TRBV3-2	TRBJ1-5	TRBD1	.
TGCGCCAGCAGCTTGGGTGGGACGGGGAACACTGAAGCTTTCTTT	CASSLGGTGNTEAFF	TRBV5-1	TRBJ1-1	.	.
TGCGCCAGCAGCCCCTCCCTAGTTGGGAGGGTGAGCACAGATACGCAGTATTTT	CASSPSLVGRVSTDTQYF	TRBV5-1	TRBJ2-3	TRBD2	once
TGTGCCAGCAGTGAAATGAGGAAGCCCCAGCATTTT	CASSEMRKPQHF	TRBV6-1	TRBJ1-5	.	.
TGTGCCAGCTCAATGGACAGGCCCAGGTCACCCCTCCACTTT	CASSMDRPRSPLHF	TRBV18	TRBJ1-6	TRBD1	.
TGCGCCAGCAGCAGGACTAGCGAGGTGGTCTACGAGCAGTACTTC	CASSRTSEVVYEQYF	TRBV5-1	TRBJ2-7	TRBD2	.
TGTGCCAGCAGCTGGGGTGGAGGCGCCTTCTCTGGAAACACCATATATTTT	CASSWGGGAFSGNTIYF	TRBV5-4	TRBJ1-3	.	.
TGTGCCAGCAGCCCAACAGGGGACCCCATCGGGGAGACCCAGTACTTC	CASSPTGDPIGETQYF	TRBV7-8	TRBJ2-5	TRBD1	.
TGTGCCAGCAGCTTAGACGGTCGGCAGGGTACGCAGTATTTT	CASSLDGRQGTQYF	TRBV7-6	TRBJ2-3	.	.
TGTGCCAGCTCACCAAGTGGTGTACCGGAATCTTCACCCCTCCACTTT	CASSPSGVPESSPLHF	TRBV18	TRBJ1-6	.	.
TGTGCCAGCAGCTTAGATAGGGATGAAAAACTGTTTTTT	CASSLDRDEKLFF	TRBV11-2	TRBJ1-4	.	.
TGTGCCAGCAGTAGAGGACAGGGCTTTAATGGCTACACCTTC	CASSRGQGFNGYTF	TRBV2	TRBJ1-2	TRBD1	.
TGTGCTAGTGGGGGACTAGCGGGAGGGCCTTCCTACAATGAGCAGTTCTTC	CASGGLAGGPSYNEQFF	TRBV12-5	TRBJ2-1	TRBD2	.
TGTGCCAGCAGCTTACAGGGCAGGGCGGGAGATACGCAGTATTTT	CASSLQGRAGDTQYF	TRBV7-3	TRBJ2-3	.	.
TGCGCCAGCAGCTCGGGCCTTAGGCCGAGGGGTGAAAAACTGTTTTTT	CASSSGLRPRGEKLFF	TRBV5-1	TRBJ1-4	.	once
TGTGCCAGCAGTTACTCAGGGTCCTATGGCTACACCTTC	CASSYSGSYGYTF	TRBV6-2/TRBV6-3	TRBJ1-2	.	.
TGTGCCAGCAGTTACCTTAACTATGGCTACACCTTC	CASSYLNYGYTF	TRBV6-2/TRBV6-3	TRBJ1-2	.	once
TGCAGTGCCTACCAGGCGGAAGAGCAGTACTTC	CSAYQAEEQYF	TRBV20-1	TRBJ2-7	.	.
TGTGCCAGCAGTTTTGGGCTAGCACATGAGCAGTTCTTC	CASSFGLAHEQFF	TRBV27	TRBJ2-1	.	.
TGTGCCAGCAGTTCAGGGGGCGGCCGTCGGACTGAAGCTTTCTTT	CASSSGGGRRTEAFF	TRBV6-5	TRBJ1-1	TRBD1	once
TGTGCCAGCAGTTTATCCGGGGGCCCCGGCACAGATACGCAGTATTTT	CASSLSGGPGTDTQYF	TRBV28	TRBJ2-3	.	.
TGTGCCAGCAGCTCACCTAGACAGGGAAGCATCACCGGGGAGCTGTTTTTT	CASSSPRQGSITGELFF	TRBV7-9	TRBJ2-2	TRBD1	.
TGTGCCAGCTCACCCGACCCGGTTCAGCCCCAGCATTTT	CASSPDPVQPQHF	TRBV18	TRBJ1-5	.	.
TGTGCCAGCAGCCAAGAGGGGGACAGGGGTGGCTACACCTTC	CASSQEGDRGGYTF	TRBV3-1/TRBV3-2	TRBJ1-2	TRBD1	once
TGTGCCAGCAGCACAGGGTCCTACGAGCAGTACTTC	CASSTGSYEQYF	TRBV3-1/TRBV3-2	TRBJ2-7	.	.
TGTGCCAGCAGTGACTCGATTGGGGTCGGCTATGGCTACACCTTC	CASSDSIGVGYGYTF	TRBV6-4	TRBJ1-2	.	.
TGTGCCAGCAGCTCAGCCGGGACCGCCTACGAGCAGTACTTC	CASSSAGTAYEQYF	TRBV7-2	TRBJ2-7	.	.